This T cell receptor beta chain derives from a study of cytomegalovirus exposure and HLA in healthy donors. Whole-study findings and limits: High sensitivity and specificity were reportedly achieved when the classifier diagnosed cytomegalovirus status. Previous analysis showed most TCR beta V segments were productive about 90% or about 30% of the time.

Germline loops: CDR1 SGHVS, CDR2 FQNEAQ. With 3 bases removed from V and 1 base from J, the gap between germline ends came to 11 bases. This CDR3 contains 15 residues. In the PCR, 60 Vbeta and 13 Jbeta primers were used. As processed by the authors: In a later analysis, about 11 million of 83 million or so unique beta chains occurred in at least two donors. Only in-frame clones appear in the TCRdb table, and some are missing; sequencing was by immunoSEQ multiplex PCR. That table furnishes V, J and clone size, whereas the DNA furnished D and trimming. The sample yields about 31,000 clones, around nine tenths seen once. Points on this clone: Its target is unknown.

The clonotype originates from a boy aged 5-17 years in good health and CMV-seronegative. The sample taken for sequencing was PBMCs. This chain joins TRBV7-8 and TRBJ2-3, with D maybe TRBD1 (7 bases). The CDR3 DNA sequence: TGTGCCAGCAGCTTCAGCAGGGGGGGCACAGATACGCAGTATTTT. As protein: CASSFSRGGTDTQYF.